Sequencing of this TCR beta chain was carried out in a study of CD8 T cells in ankylosing spondylitis. Preparation of TCR beta libraries was done by quantitative 5'-RACE with molecular barcodes. Each CDR3 protein is one row after TCRdb ran MiXCR on the 5' RACE reads. The sample contains roughly 220,000 distinct CDR3 sequences, about 10% of which appear only once. The CDR3 has 13 amino acids. The V end was cut by 6 bases, the J end by 1 base, with 10 bases between. Looked up from germline, CDR1 is SQVTM and CDR2 is ANQGSEA. Ten or more counts support this clonotype. This chain links TRBV29-1 with TRBJ2-1, with D uncertain. The origin of this receptor is a male donor with ankylosing spondylitis or in good health (not recorded which). Sample: blood, either unsorted or a sorted T cell fraction (not recorded which). CDR3 bases: TGCAGCGTCAGTGAGAGTTCCTACAATGAGCAGTTCTTC. Its protein product is CSVSESSYNEQFF.